This TCR beta chain emerged from a study of neurological immune-mediated disorders. CDR1 and CDR2 from the germline V gene are SGHRS and YFSETQ. V lost 4 bases, J lost 4 bases, and 14 bases lay in between. CDR3 size: 14 residues. Study-wide points: HTLV-1-associated myelopathy had the most TCR clonal expansion, whereas multiple sclerosis had the least (lower than in healthy controls).

In this sample, this clonotype turned up many times. The antigen is not known. Regarding time point: longitudinal time-point 2. A single run covered 15-18 subjects with over 190 million TCR-beta sequences. TCRdb re-derived calls from the 5' RACE reads in MiXCR, one entry per CDR3 protein. This repertoire shows under 50,000 distinct CDR3 sequences, around 13% found once; its top ten account for less than 5.5%. The chain joins TRBV5-1 to TRBJ1-2, with a possible D match to TRBD1 (5 bases). This clonotype was sampled from a male donor with HTLV-1-associated myelopathy (HAM/TSP). The specimen was PBMCs. The chain's CDR3 is CASSDTGTGYGYTF. CDR3 DNA: TGCGCCAGCAGCGATACCGGGACGGGCTATGGCTACACCTTC.